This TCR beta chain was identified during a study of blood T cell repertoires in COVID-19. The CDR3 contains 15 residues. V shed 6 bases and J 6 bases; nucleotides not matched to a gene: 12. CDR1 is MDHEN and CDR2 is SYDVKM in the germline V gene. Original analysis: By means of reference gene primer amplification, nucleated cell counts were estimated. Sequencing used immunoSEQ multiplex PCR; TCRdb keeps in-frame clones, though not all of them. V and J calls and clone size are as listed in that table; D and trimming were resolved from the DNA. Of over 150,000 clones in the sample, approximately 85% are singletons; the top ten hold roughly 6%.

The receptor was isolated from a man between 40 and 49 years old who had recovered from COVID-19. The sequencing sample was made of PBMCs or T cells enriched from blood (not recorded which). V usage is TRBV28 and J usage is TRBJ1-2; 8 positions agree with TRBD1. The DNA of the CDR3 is TGTGCCAGCAGACCGGGACAGGACGGAATCCATGGCTACACCTTC. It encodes CASRPGQDGIHGYTF.